Shown below are 9 T cell receptor beta chains from a single sample sequenced in a study of T-cell memory formation after mild COVID-19. TCRdb reanalysed the 5' RACE reads using MiXCR and keeps one entry per CDR3 protein. The table lists some 450,000 distinct CDR3 sequences, 15% to 25% of them singletons. Sequenced: PBMCs or a T cell subset sorted from them (not recorded which). The receptors originated from an adult woman who had mild COVID-19 (a few samples of this study predate the infection). Cell type and time point are not known.

This clonotype was picked up a small number of times. The chain joins TRBV24-1 to TRBJ2-1; D is undetermined. The CDR3 runs 13 residues. In germline, CDR1 is KGHDR, CDR2 SFDVKD. V lost 6 bases to trimming and J lost 4 bases, with 9 bases between them. CDR3 region: CATSLTNYNEQFF. The DNA for the CDR3 is TGTGCCACCAGTTTGACCAATTACAATGAGCAGTTCTTC.

This clonotype was seen more than once but under ten times. The V and J genes are TRBV6-1 and TRBJ2-1; D is perhaps TRBD2 (6 bases). The CDR3 consists of 14 residues. Trimming left V 2 bases short and J 6 bases short, with 11 bases between. Germline values: CDR1 MNHNS, CDR2 SASEGT. The CDR3 reads CASSEWVGGNEQFF. The CDR3 nucleotides read TGTGCCAGCAGTGAATGGGTGGGAGGCAATGAGCAGTTCTTC.

The table lists this clonotype with many counts. V is TRBV15 and J is TRBJ2-4, with 10 positions matching TRBD1. The CDR3 has 16 amino acids. J gave up 2 bases and V 5 bases, and 6 bases lay outside the gene matches. Germline V gene data show CDR1 as LNHNV and CDR2 as YYDKDF (reference sequence). CDR3 in amino acids: CATSLRTGGSKNIQYF. CDR3 sequence (DNA): TGTGCCACCAGCCTTCGGACAGGGGGATCCAAAAACATTCAGTACTTC.

This chain uses TRBV10-3 with TRBJ2-7; D may be TRBD1 (6 bases). Trimming took 8 bases from V and 1 from J, leaving 9 bases between them. CDR3 length equals 12 residues. Germline CDR1 is ENHRY and CDR2 is SYGVKD. As DNA, the CDR3 is TGTGCCATCGGAAGGGGGTCCTACGAGCAGTACTTC. Its translation: CAIGRGSYEQYF.

The V and J genes are TRBV4-1 and TRBJ1-4; 9 bases match TRBD1. Germline CDR1 and CDR2: MGHRA and YSYEKL. The trim removed 0 bases at V and 7 bases at J, leaving 6 bases unmatched. This CDR3 spans 16 amino acids. The CDR3 loop is CASSQDQNRGREKLFF. CDR3 coding DNA: TGCGCCAGCAGCCAAGATCAAAACAGGGGGCGTGAAAAACTGTTTTTT.

This clonotype was detected ten times or more. The chain joins TRBV5-5 to TRBJ2-2; either TRBD1 or TRBD2 may fit D (5 bases each). The CDR3 contains 15 residues. The germline V and J ends were trimmed by 0 bases and 2 bases, with 8 bases remaining between them. Germline CDR1 reads SGHKS; CDR2 reads YYEKEE (reference sequence). The CDR3 DNA follows: TGTGCCAGCAGCTTGGTTGGGGGAAACACCGGGGAGCTGTTTTTT. As protein: CASSLVGGNTGELFF.

This clonotype appeared a few times. This rearrangement joins TRBV14 to TRBJ2-7, with 9 bases aligning to TRBD1. CDR1 and CDR2 from the germline V gene are SGHDN and FVKESK. Trimming cost V 4 bases and J 6 bases; bases outside gene matches: 7. The CDR3 is 14 residues long. CDR3 amino acids: CASSPRQGGIEQYF. The CDR3 DNA reads TGTGCCAGCAGCCCCCGACAGGGGGGAATCGAGCAGTACTTC.

This clonotype was seen many times. The rearrangement links TRBV5-5 to TRBJ2-7, with TRBD2 matching 9 bases. This CDR3 is 14 amino acids long. Germline CDR1 SGHKS, CDR2 YYEKEE (reference sequence). The ends lost 5 bases at V and 3 bases at J; junction bases unmatched: 6. CDR3 bases: TGTGCCAGCAGTCTGGCTAGCGGGGACTACGAGCAGTACTTC. This translates into CASSLASGDYEQYF.

About this clonotype: Germline and junction disagree at one end, which may indicate a read error. The V call is TRBV7-7, the J call TRBJ1-5; D unclear. From germline, CDR1 is SSHAT and CDR2 FNYEAQ (reference sequence). This CDR3 spans 16 amino acids. The CDR3 here is CASSLAIGSVLQPQHF. CDR3 nucleotide sequence: TGTGCTAGCAGCTTAGCGATCGGCAGCGTTCTTCAGCCCCAGCATTTT.